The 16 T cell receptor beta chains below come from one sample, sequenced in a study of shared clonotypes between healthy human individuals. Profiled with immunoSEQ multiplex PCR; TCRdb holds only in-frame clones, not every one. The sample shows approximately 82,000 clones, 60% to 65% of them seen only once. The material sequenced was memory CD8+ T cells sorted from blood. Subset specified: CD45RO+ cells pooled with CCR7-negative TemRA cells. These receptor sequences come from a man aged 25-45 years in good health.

For the CDR3, the DNA is TGCAGCGTTCACCTAGGGTCTGGGGCCAACGTCCTGACTTTC. Amino acid sequence: CSVHLGSGANVLTF. V usage is TRBV29-1 and J usage is TRBJ2-6; D is unclear. Germline-derived CDR1 and CDR2 are SQVTM and ANQGSEA. V lost 5 bases and J lost 1, with 9 bases in between. CDR3 size: 14 residues.

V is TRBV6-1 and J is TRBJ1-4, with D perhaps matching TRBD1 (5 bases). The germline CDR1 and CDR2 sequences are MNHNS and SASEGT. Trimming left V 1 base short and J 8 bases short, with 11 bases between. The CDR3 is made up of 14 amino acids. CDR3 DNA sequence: TGTGCCAGCAGTGAAGAGGGGACTCTGGAAAAACTGTTTTTT. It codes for CASSEEGTLEKLFF.

CDR3 in DNA: TGCGCCAGCACCGGGACTAGCGGGATCCTTTCCTACAATGAGCAGTTCTTC. Its protein is CASTGTSGILSYNEQFF. The rearrangement links TRBV4-1 to TRBJ2-1; TRBD2 matches at 13 bases. CDR1 MGHRA and CDR2 YSYEKL come from the germline V gene. The CDR3 runs 17 residues. Trimming cost V 7 bases and J 1 base; bases outside gene matches: 7.

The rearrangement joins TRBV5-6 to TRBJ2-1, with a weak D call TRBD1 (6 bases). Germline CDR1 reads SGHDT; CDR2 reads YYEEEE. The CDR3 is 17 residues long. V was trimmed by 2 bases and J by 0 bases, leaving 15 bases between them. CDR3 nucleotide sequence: TGTGCCAGCAGCTTACCGCAGGGGCTGAGCTCCTACAATGAGCAGTTCTTC. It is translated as CASSLPQGLSSYNEQFF.

The CDR3: CASSDRGQGNTEAFF. The CDR3 DNA follows: TGTGCCAGCAGTGACCGGGGGCAGGGGAACACTGAAGCTTTCTTT. The rearrangement links TRBV25-1 to TRBJ1-1, with D possibly being TRBD1 (6 bases). CDR3 length equals 15 residues. Trimming cost V 3 bases and J 1 base, with 12 bases left between them. Germline V gene lookup returns CDR1 MGHDK and CDR2 SYGVNS.

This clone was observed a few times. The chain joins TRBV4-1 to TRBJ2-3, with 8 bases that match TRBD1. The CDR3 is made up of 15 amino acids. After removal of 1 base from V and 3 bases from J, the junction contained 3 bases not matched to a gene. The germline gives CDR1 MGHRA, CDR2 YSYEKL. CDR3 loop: CASSQVDRGTDTQYF. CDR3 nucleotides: TGCGCCAGCAGCCAAGTCGACAGGGGAACAGATACGCAGTATTTT.

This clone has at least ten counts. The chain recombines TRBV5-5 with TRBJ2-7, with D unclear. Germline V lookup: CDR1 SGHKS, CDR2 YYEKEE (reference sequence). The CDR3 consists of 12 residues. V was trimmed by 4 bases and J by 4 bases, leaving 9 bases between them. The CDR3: CASSGMTYEQYF. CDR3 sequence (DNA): TGTGCCAGCAGCGGGATGACATACGAGCAGTACTTC. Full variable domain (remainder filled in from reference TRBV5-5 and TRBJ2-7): DAGVTQSPTHLIKTRGQQVTLRCSPISGHKSVSWYQQVLGQGPQFIFQYYEKEERGRGNFPDRFSARQFPNYSSELNVNALLLGDSALYLCASSGMTYEQYFGPGTRLTVT.

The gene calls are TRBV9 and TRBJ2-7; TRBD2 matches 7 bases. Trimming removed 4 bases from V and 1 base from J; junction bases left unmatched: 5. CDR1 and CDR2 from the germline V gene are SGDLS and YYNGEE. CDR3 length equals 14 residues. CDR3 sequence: CASSLAGWSYEQYF. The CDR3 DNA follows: TGTGCCAGCAGCTTAGCGGGTTGGTCCTACGAGCAGTACTTC.

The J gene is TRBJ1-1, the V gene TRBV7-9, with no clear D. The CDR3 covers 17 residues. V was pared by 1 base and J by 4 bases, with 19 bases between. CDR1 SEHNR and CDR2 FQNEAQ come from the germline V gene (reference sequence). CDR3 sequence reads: CASSLGAVPEVPTEAFF. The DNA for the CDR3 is TGTGCCAGCAGCTTAGGTGCGGTACCCGAGGTTCCCACTGAAGCTTTCTTT.

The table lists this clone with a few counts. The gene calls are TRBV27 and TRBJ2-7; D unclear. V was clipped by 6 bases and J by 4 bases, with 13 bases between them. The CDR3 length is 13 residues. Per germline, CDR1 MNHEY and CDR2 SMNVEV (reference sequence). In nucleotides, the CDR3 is TGTGCCAGCAGCCCTGGTTTGGGGTACGAGCAGTACTTC. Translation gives CASSPGLGYEQYF.

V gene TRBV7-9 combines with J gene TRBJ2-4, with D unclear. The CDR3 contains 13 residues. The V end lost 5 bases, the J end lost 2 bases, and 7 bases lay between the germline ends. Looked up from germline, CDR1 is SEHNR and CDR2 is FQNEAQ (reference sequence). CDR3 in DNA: TGTGCCAGCAGCACTGGGACCAAAAACATTCAGTACTTC. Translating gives CASSTGTKNIQYF.

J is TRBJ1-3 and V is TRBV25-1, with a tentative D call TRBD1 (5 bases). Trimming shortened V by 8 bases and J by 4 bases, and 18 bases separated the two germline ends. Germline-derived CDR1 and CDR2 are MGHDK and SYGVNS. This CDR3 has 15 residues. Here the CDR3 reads CASSDRRLGGNTIYF. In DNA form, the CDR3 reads TGTGCCAGCTCAGACAGACGCCTTGGAGGAAACACCATATATTTT.

The DNA for the CDR3 is TGTGCCAGCTCACCCGCGGCGGGGCCCGCCGACGAGCAGTACTTC. As protein: CASSPAAGPADEQYF. This rearrangement joins TRBV18 to TRBJ2-7; TRBD2 might be the D (6 bases). Trimming removed 3 bases at V and 5 bases at J, with 17 bases between. CDR1 and CDR2 (germline): KGHSH, LQKENI. CDR3 length: 15 amino acids.

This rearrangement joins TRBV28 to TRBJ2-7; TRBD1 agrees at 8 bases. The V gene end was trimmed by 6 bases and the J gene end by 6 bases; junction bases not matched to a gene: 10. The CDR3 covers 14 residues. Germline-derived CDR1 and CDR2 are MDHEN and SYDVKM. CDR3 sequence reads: CASRNRQGIIEQYF. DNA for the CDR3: TGTGCCAGCAGAAACCGACAGGGGATCATCGAGCAGTACTTC.

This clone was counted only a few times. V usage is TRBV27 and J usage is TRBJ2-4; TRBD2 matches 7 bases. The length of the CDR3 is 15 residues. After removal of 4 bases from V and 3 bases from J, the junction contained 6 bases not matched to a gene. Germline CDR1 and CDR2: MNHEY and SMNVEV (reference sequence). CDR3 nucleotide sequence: TGTGCCAGCAGTTATTCTAGCGGACTCAAAAACATTCAGTACTTC. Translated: CASSYSSGLKNIQYF.

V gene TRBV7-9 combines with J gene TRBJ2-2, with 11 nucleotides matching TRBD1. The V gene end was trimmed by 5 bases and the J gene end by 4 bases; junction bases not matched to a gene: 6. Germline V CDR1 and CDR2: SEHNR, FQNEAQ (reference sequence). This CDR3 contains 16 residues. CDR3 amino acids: CASSPRTGGLTGELFF. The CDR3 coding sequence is TGTGCCAGCAGCCCGAGGACAGGGGGCCTCACCGGGGAGCTGTTTTTT.